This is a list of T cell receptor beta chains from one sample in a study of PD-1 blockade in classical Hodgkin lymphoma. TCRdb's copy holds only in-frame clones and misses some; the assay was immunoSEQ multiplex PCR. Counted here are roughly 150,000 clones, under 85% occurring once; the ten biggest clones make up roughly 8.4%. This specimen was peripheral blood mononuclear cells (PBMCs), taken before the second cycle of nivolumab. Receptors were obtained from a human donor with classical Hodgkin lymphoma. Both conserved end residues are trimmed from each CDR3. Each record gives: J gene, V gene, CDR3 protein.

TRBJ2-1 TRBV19 ASSIYRGYEQF
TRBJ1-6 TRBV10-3 AISVSRGPPNSPLH
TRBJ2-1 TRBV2 ASQTGTAYNEQF
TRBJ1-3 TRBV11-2 ASSFPGLNSGNTIY
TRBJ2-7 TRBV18 ASSRGPGGEQY
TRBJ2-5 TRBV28 ASSFSGSWQLLGRETQY
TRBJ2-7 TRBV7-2 ASSPAGSNYEQY
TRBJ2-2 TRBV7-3 ASSLDRVNTGELF
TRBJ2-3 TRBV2 ASSAQGVGTDTQY
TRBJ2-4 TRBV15 ATSRDGGGKNIQY
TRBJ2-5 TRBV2 ASRDRATKETQY
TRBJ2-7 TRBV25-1 ASSAAGSGEQY
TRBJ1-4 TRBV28 ASTPRGGREF
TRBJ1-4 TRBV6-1 ASSDLQGLGEKLF
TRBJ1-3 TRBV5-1 ASSFSGTNGNTIY
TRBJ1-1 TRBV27 ASSLRGGNEAF
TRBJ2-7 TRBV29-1 SVARGEYEQY
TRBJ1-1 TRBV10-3 AISESGTGNTEAF
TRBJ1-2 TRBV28 ASSPSGGGYGYT
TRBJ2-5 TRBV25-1 ASSVSSAQETQY
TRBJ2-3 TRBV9 ASSVYLYPHTQY
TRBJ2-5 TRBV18 ASSPPGNQETQY
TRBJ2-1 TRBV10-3 AIRRGGTNEQF
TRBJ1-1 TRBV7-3 ASSTNSPENTEAF
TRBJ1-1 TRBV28 ASSFQPMYAF
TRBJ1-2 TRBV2 ASGPPLTPRYGYT
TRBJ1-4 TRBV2 ASRGRDEKLF
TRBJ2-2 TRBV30 ACVSGQPTNGGELF
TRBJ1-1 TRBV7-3 ASSIGTPGETEAF
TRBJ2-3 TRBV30 AGRGRARDTQY
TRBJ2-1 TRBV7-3 ASSSTATGLNEQF
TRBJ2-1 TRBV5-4 ASSSYGQGRSSYNEQF
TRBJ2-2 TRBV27 ASSFRTGAGGSGELF
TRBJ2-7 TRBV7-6 ASSYGLAGGPYEQY
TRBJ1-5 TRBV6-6 ASSYGDQPQH
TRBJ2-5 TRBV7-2 ASSFQGAGETQY
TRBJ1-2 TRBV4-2 ASSLSSYGYT
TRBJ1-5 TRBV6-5 ASSPGTGRQPQH
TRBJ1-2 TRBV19 ASTQGSYGYT
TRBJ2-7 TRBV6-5 ASSYPDRAHSYEQY
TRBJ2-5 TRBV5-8 ASSLGQQETQY
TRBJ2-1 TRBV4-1 ASSQDPGRGPYNEQF
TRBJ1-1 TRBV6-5 ASSFRGMNTEAF
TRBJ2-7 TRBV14 ASSQDPGQGAREQY
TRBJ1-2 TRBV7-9 ASSFGMGRVNYGYT
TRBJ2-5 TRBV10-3 AISESPSQETQY
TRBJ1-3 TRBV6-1 ASSFRGTGGTIY
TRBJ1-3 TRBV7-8 ASSRPSSGNTIY
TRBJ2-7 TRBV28 ASSSAGWGSYEQY
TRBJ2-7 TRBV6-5 ASSYSLAGYYEQY
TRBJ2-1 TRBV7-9 ASSVGQGFGNEQF
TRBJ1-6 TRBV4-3 ASSQEVIGSPLH
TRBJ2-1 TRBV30 ASTGGEQF
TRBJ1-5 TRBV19 ASSIRVNSNQPQH
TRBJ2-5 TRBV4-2 ASSQDERVGTQY